Here is one T cell receptor beta chain with its context. Antigen specificity is unknown. V dropped 4 bases and J dropped 6; count of bases not matched to a gene: 7. This CDR3 spans 15 amino acids. Per the germline V gene, CDR1 is LNHDA and CDR2 is SQIVND (reference sequence). This entry comes from a study of cytomegalovirus exposure and HLA in healthy donors. 60 Vbeta and 13 Jbeta primers were used in PCR. Assay: immunoSEQ multiplex PCR; the TCRdb copy retains only in-frame clones and omits some. The sample lists 120,000 or so clones, approximately 81% occurring once. Study conclusions and caveats: The study flagged some 180 TCR beta chains as cytomegalovirus-associated.

The TCR sequence derives from a man aged 18 to 29 in good health and CMV-seropositive. J is TRBJ2-5 and V is TRBV19; 11 nucleotides agree with TRBD2. The material sequenced was PBMCs. The DNA for the CDR3 is TGTGCCAGTAGTACAACCTTAGCGGGAGGGCAGACCCAGTACTTC. This codes for CASSTTLAGGQTQYF.